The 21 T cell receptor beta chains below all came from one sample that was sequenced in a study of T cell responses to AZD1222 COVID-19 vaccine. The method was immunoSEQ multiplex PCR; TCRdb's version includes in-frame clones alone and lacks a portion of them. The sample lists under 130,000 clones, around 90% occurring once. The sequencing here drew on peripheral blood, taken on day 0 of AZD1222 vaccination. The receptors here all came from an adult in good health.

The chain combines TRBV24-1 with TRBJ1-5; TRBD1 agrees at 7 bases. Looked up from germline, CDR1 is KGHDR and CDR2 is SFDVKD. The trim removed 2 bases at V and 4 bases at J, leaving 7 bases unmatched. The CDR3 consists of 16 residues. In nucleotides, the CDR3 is TGTGCCACCAGTGATTCGACAGGGCTAGGTAATCAGCCCCAGCATTTT. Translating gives CATSDSTGLGNQPQHF.

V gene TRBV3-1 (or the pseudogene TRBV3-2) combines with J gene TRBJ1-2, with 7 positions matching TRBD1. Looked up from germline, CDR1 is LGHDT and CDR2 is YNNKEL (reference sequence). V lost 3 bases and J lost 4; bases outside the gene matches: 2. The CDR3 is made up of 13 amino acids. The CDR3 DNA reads TGTGCCAGCAGCCAGGACAGGCTCTATGGCTACACCTTC. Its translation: CASSQDRLYGYTF.

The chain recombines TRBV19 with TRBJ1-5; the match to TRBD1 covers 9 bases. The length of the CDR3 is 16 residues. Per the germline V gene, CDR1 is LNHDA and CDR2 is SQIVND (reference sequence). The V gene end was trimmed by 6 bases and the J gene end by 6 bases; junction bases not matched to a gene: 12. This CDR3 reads CASRRRGQGLGQPQHF. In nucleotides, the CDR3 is TGTGCCAGTAGACGGAGGGGACAGGGTTTAGGTCAGCCCCAGCATTTT.

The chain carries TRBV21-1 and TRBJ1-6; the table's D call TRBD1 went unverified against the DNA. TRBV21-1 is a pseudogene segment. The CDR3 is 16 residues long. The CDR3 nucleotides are TGTGCCAGCACCGGATGGGACAGGGGACTTGTATCACCCCTCCACTTT. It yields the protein CASTGWDRGLVSPLHF.

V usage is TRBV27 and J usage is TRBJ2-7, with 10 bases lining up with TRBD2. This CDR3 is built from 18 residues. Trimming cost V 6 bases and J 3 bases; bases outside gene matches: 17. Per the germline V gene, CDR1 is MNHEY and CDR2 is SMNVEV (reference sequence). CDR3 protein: CASRTSQGSGRAVYEQYF. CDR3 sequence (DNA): TGTGCCAGCAGAACTTCCCAGGGCAGCGGGAGGGCGGTCTACGAGCAGTACTTC.

CDR3 sequence (DNA): TGCGCCAGCAGCCAAGATGAGGGAGCCATTGAAGATACGCAGTATTTT. Amino acids: CASSQDEGAIEDTQYF. The V and J genes are TRBV4-3 and TRBJ2-3, with D possibly TRBD2 on 5 matching bases. The CDR3 extends over 16 amino acids. Germline V lookup: CDR1 LGHNA, CDR2 YSLEER. Trimming took off 0 bases at V and 5 bases at J, with 15 bases between the two ends.

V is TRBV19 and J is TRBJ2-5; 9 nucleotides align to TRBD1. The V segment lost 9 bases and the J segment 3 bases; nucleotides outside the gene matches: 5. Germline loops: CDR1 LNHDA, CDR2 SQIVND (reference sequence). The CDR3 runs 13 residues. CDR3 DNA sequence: TGTGCCAGCCGACAGGGGGGTGAAGAGACCCAGTACTTC. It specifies CASRQGGEETQYF.

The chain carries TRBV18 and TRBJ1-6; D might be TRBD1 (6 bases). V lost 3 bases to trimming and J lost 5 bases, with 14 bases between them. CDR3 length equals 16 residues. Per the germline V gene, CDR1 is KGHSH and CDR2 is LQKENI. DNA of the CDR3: TGTGCCAGCTCACCCAGAATGGACAGAAATAATTCACCCCTCCACTTT. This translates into CASSPRMDRNNSPLHF.

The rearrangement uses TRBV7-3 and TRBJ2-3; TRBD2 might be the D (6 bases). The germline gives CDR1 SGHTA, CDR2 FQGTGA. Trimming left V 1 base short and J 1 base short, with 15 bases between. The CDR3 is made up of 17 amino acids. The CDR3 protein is CASSLIGGASGTDTQYF. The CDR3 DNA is TGTGCCAGCAGCTTAATCGGTGGGGCTAGCGGCACAGATACGCAGTATTTT.

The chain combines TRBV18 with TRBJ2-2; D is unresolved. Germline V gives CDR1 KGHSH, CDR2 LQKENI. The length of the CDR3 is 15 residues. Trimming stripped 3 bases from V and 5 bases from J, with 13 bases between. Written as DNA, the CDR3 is TGTGCCAGCTCACCCGGCGCTGGGGAAACCGGGGAGCTGTTTTTT. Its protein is CASSPGAGETGELFF. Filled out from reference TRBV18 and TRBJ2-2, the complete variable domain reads NAGVMQNPRHLVRRRGQEARLRCSPMKGHSHVYWYRQLPEEGLKFMVYLQKENIIDESGMPKERFSAEFPKEGPSILRIQQVVRGDSAAYFCASSPGAGETGELFFGEGSRLTVL.

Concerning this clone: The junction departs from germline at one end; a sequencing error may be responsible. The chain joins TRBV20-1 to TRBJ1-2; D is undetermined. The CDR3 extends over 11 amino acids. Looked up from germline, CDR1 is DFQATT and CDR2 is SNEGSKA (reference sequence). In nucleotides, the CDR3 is TGCAGTGTTAGACACGACTATGGCTACACCTTC. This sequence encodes CSVRHDYGYTF.

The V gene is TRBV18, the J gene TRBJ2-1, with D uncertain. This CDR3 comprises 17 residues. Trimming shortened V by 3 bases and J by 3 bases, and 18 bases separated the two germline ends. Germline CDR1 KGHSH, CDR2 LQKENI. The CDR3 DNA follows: TGTGCCAGCTCACCCACGCTTACGCAAGGCGGCTACAATGAGCAGTTCTTC. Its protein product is CASSPTLTQGGYNEQFF.

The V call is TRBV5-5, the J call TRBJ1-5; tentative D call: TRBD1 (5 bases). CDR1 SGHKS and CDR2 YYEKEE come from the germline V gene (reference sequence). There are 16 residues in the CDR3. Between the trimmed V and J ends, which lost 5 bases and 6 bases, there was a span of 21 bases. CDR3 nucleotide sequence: TGTGCCAGCAGTCCAGCCGGGACCACGTCGGGTCAGCCCCAGCATTTT. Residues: CASSPAGTTSGQPQHF.

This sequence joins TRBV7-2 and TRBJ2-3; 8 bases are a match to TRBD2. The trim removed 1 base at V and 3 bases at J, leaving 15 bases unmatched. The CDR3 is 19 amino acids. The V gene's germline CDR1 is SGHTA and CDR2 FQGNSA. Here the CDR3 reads CASSLVRLAGVLWTDTQYF. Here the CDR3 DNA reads TGTGCCAGCAGCTTAGTCAGGCTAGCGGGCGTTTTATGGACAGATACGCAGTATTTT. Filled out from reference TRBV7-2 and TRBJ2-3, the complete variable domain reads GAGVSQSPSNKVTEKGKDVELRCDPISGHTALYWYRQSLGQGLEFLIYFQGNSAPDKSGLPSDRFSAERTGGSVSTLTIQRTQQEDSAVYLCASSLVRLAGVLWTDTQYFGPGTRLTVL.

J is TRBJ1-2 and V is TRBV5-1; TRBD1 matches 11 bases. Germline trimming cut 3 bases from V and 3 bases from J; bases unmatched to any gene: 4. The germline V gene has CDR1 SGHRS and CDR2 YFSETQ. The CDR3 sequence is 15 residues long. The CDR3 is CASSSRDRGDYGYTF. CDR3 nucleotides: TGCGCCAGCAGCTCCCGGGACAGGGGGGACTATGGCTACACCTTC.

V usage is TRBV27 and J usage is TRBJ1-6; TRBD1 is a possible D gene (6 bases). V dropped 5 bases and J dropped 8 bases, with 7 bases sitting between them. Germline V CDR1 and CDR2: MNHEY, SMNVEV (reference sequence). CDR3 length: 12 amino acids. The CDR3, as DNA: TGTGCCAGCAGTGGACAGTATTCACCCCTCCACTTT. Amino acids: CASSGQYSPLHF.

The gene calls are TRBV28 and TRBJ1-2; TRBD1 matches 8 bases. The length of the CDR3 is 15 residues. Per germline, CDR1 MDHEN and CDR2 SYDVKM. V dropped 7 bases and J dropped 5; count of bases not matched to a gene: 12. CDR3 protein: CASTLPGDRPYGYTF. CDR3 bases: TGTGCCAGCACCCTACCGGGGGACAGGCCTTATGGCTACACCTTC.

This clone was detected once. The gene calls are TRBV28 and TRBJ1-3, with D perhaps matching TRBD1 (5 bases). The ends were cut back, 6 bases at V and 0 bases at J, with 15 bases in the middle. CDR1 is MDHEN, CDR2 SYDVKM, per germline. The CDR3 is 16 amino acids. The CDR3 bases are TGTGCCAGCAGAGGAAGTGGGACTGTCTCTGGAAACACCATATATTTT. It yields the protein CASRGSGTVSGNTIYF.

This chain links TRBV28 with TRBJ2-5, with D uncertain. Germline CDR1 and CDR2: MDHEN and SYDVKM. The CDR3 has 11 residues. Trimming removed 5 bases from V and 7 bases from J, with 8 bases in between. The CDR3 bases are TGTGCCAGCAGTACCACCTCGACCCAGTACTTC. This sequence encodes CASSTTSTQYF.

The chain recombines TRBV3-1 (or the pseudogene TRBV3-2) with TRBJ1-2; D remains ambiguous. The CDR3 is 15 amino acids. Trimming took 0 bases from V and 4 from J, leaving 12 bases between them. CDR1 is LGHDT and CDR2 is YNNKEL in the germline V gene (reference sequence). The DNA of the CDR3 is TGTGCCAGCAGCCAAGATGCAGCCGCCTCCTATGGCTACACCTTC. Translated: CASSQDAAASYGYTF.

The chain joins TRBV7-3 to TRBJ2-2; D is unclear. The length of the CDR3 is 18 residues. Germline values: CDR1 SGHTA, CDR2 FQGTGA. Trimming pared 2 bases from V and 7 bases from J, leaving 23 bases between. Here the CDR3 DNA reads TGTGCCAGCAGCTTATTAGGCGGACGGCGGCACTTCGTCGGGGAGCTGTTTTTT. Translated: CASSLLGGRRHFVGELFF.